This T cell receptor (beta chain) originates from a study of early T cells in non-severe SARS-CoV-2 infection. Study context: RNA in bulk from unsorted whole blood was sequenced, and chains were unpaired. Whole-study findings and limits: Anti-spike CD8 responses were favored in VDJdb matching, and private and CD4 specificities were missed.

Unique molecular identifiers were added to individual cDNA molecules. TCRdb reanalysed the 5' RACE reads using MiXCR and keeps one entry per CDR3 protein. In the table there are approximately 70,000 distinct CDR3 sequences, approximately 5% of which are singletons. The CDR3 contains 15 residues. Per the germline V gene, CDR1 is SEHNR and CDR2 is FQNEAQ (reference sequence). Trimming at V came to 3 bases and at J to 3 bases, leaving 7 bases not matched to a gene. Many counts were recorded for this clonotype. Its antigen is currently unknown. The material sequenced was whole blood, taken at baseline. The V call is TRBV7-9, the J call TRBJ2-7; 8 bases fit TRBD1. This clonotype was sampled from an adult who was a healthcare worker with PCR-confirmed SARS-CoV-2 infection or an uninfected control (not recorded which). The CDR3 loop is CASSLPGQGIYEQYF. Written as DNA, the CDR3 is TGTGCCAGCAGCTTGCCCGGACAGGGAATCTACGAGCAGTACTTC.